This is a list of T cell receptor beta chains from one sample in a study of T cell repertoires in cytomegalovirus infection. Via MiXCR, TCRdb re-called the reads, giving one row per CDR3 protein. The table records around 100,000 distinct CDR3 sequences, 35% to 50% of them present only once. The antigens these receptors bind are not known. Sequences were derived from CD8+ T cells from cultured PBMCs, sampled from culture after CMV antigen stimulation. These receptors all stem from a human donor in good health (CMV status not recorded). Some clones in this sample may be carry-over from other donors' samples. Each CDR3 is given without its conserved first and last residue. Each record gives: V gene, CDR3 protein.

TRBV18,ASSEDRSYEQY
TRBV11-2,ASSPERGRVETQY
TRBV19,ASSSNRERADTEAF
TRBV7-2,ASSYTSGGALGTGELF
TRBV7-9,ASSFSVGRRTNTIY
TRBV7-9,ANGRGNEQF
TRBV7-6,ASSLEMGHTDTQY
TRBV5-1,ASSTGQGRDIQY
TRBV6-6,ASSPFSSNQPQH
TRBV27,ASSLWGIGLNTDTQY
TRBV7-8,ARSKDSTMNTEAF
TRBV7-8,ASSSVAGHSNQPQH
TRBV19,ASSDWARYEKLF
TRBV4-2,ASSVISGQNTEAF
TRBV12-3/TRBV12-4,ASLGQGANTLTDTQY
TRBV6-1,ASTKNLVDYLNTGELF
TRBV2,AYGGVGTEAF
TRBV25-1,ASSDKILGPGNTIY
TRBV28,AVRDGSYEQY
TRBV7-2,ASRLQETQY
TRBV7-9,ASTRGQGEGGYT
TRBV6-2/TRBV6-3,ASSYSWREDTQY
TRBV7-2,ASRFVGAYEQY
TRBV12-3/TRBV12-4,ASSLMAGASKNIQY
TRBV7-9,ASSSGAGMGPHEQY
TRBV7-8,ASSLAIGVNQPQH
TRBV7-8,ASSLLGTWNQPQH
TRBV20-1,SARDPAGQYVNTEAF
TRBV15,ATSRELGLAGGYGPHTDTQY
TRBV2,ASSEGAFGGEQY
TRBV7-9,ASSFPLGYGYT
TRBV28,ASTRTGGFGETQY